This T cell receptor (beta chain) was recorded in a study of blood T cell repertoires in COVID-19. In germline, CDR1 is SEHNR, CDR2 FQNEAQ (reference sequence). V lost 5 bases, J lost 4 bases, and 8 bases lay in between. The CDR3 consists of 13 residues. Per the authors' pipeline: Reference gene primers were amplified, and this amplification served to estimate nucleated cell counts. Assay used: immunoSEQ multiplex PCR; TCRdb lists only in-frame clones, some missing. V and J calls and clone size come straight from that table; D and trimming were deduced from the DNA. The sample lists approximately 250,000 clones; 88% were seen once.

The clonotype was recovered from a woman aged 25 to 45 who had recovered from COVID-19. The source material was PBMCs or T cells enriched from blood (not recorded which). V gene TRBV7-9 combines with J gene TRBJ2-2; tentative D call: TRBD1 (5 bases). CDR3 loop: CASSRQSTGELFF. CDR3 in DNA: TGTGCCAGCAGCCGACAGAGCACCGGGGAGCTGTTTTTT. Based on the CDR3 plus reference TRBV7-9 and TRBJ2-2, the full variable domain is DTGVSQNPRHKITKRGQNVTFRCDPISEHNRLYWYRQTLGQGPEFLTYFQNEAQLEKSRLLSDRFSAERPKGSFSTLEIQRTEQGDSAMYLCASSRQSTGELFFGEGSRLTVL.